The 2 T cell receptor beta chains given below trace back to one sample, sequenced in a study of cytomegalovirus exposure and HLA in healthy donors. The method was immunoSEQ multiplex PCR; TCRdb's version includes in-frame clones alone and lacks a portion of them. Of 150,000 to 200,000 clones in the sample, 75% to 85% were seen once. The sample taken for sequencing was PBMCs. The source of these receptors is a woman aged 25-40 years in good health and CMV-seropositive.

The chain recombines TRBV7-8 with TRBJ2-1; 11 bases align to TRBD1. The length of the CDR3 is 15 residues. Germline V gene data show CDR1 as SGHVS and CDR2 as FQNEAQ. The trim removed 1 base at V and 10 bases at J, leaving 6 bases unmatched. The CDR3 nucleotides are TGTGCCAGCAGCTTAGGAGGACAGGGGGCAGGGGAGCAGTTCTTC. Translated: CASSLGGQGAGEQFF.

This chain connects TRBV10-2 to TRBJ2-3, with D hard to call. Germline-derived CDR1 and CDR2 are WSHSY and SAAADI. The CDR3 runs to 16 residues. The V end lost 3 bases, the J end lost 3 bases, and 16 bases lay between the germline ends. CDR3 loop: CASSDSPLEPTDTQYF. The CDR3 DNA sequence: TGCGCCAGCAGTGACTCCCCCTTGGAGCCGACAGATACGCAGTATTTT.